This entry features one TCR beta chain sequence. The data were taken from a study of PD-1 blockade in classical Hodgkin lymphoma. Here immunoSEQ multiplex PCR was the method, and the copy in TCRdb shows in-frame clones only, minus some. The sample yields nearly 35,000 clones, around 89% seen once. The CDR3 is 15 residues long. Germline-derived CDR1 and CDR2 are SGDLS and YYNGEE. V was cut by 1 base and J by 1 base, with 6 bases left in between. The time point was: newly diagnosed, previously untreated cHL patient sample. Magnetic depletion of unwanted cells isolated CD4+ T cells from thawed PBMCs. This clonotype was obtained from a human donor with classical Hodgkin lymphoma. The sequencing sample was made of CD4+ T cells from blood. The rearrangement links TRBV9 to TRBJ2-6; D not certain. The CDR3 bases are TGTGCCAGCAGCGTAAAGGGATCTGGGGCCAACGTCCTGACTTTC. It specifies CASSVKGSGANVLTF. The full variable domain, rest sourced from reference TRBV9 and TRBJ2-6, is DSGVTQTPKHLITATGQRVTLRCSPRSGDLSVYWYQQSLDQGLQFLIQYYNGEERAKGNILERFSAQQFPDLHSELNLSSLELGDSALYFCASSVKGSGANVLTFGAGSRLTVL.